This T cell receptor (beta chain) was obtained from a study of blood T cell repertoires in COVID-19. The assay was immunoSEQ multiplex PCR, and TCRdb's table has in-frame clones only and misses some. The repertoire holds approximately 500,000 clones, with about 88% as singletons. Germline CDR1 reads MGHRA; CDR2 reads YSYEKL. The CDR3 spans 15 residues. V was trimmed by 4 bases and J by 1 base, leaving 13 bases between them. This chain links TRBV4-1 with TRBJ1-1, with D perhaps matching TRBD1 (5 bases). The sample was peripheral blood. This sequence originates from a man aged 18 to 29 with COVID-19, enrolled during active disease. The CDR3 region has the DNA TGCGCCAGCAGCCGCAAACAGGAGGGGAACACTGAAGCTTTCTTT. Translating it yields CASSRKQEGNTEAFF.